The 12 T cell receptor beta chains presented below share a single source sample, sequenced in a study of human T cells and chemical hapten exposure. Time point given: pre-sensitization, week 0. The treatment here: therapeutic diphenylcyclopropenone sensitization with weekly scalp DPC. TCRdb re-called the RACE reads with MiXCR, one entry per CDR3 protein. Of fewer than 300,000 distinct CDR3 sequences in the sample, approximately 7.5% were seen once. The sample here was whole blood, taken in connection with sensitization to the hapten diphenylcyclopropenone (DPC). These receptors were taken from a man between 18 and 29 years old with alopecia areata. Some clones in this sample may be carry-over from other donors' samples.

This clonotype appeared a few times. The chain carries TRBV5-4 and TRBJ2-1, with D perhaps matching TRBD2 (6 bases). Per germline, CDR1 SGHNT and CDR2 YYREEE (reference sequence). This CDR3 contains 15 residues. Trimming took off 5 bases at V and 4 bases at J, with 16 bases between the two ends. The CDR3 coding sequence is TGTGCCAGCAGTAACGGAGATCGGGGGTACAATGAGCAGTTCTTC. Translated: CASSNGDRGYNEQFF.

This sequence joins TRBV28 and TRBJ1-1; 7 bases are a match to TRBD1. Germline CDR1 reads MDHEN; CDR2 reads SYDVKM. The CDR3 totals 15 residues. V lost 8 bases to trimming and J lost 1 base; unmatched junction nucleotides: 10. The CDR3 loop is CASQGGLGANTEAFF. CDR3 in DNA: TGTGCCAGCCAAGGGGGCCTGGGCGCGAACACTGAAGCTTTCTTT.

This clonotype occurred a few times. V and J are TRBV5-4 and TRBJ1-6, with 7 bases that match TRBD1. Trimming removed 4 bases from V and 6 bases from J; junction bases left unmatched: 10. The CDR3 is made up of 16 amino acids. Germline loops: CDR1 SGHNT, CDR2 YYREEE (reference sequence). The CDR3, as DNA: TGTGCCAGCAGCAATAGGACAGGTTTGGGTAATTCACCCCTCCACTTT. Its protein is CASSNRTGLGNSPLHF.

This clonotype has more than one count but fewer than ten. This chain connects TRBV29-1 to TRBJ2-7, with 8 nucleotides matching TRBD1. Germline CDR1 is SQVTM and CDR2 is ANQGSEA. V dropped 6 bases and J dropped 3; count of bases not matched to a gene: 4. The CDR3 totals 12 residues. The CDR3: CSVGQGIYEQYF. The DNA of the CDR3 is TGCAGCGTCGGACAGGGCATCTACGAGCAGTACTTC.

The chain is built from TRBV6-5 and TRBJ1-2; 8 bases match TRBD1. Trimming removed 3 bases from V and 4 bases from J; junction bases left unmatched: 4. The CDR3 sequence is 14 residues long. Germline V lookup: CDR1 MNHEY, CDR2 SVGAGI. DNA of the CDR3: TGTGCCAGCAGTTATGGGGACAGGTTCTATGGCTACACCTTC. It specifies CASSYGDRFYGYTF.

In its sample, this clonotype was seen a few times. CDR3 region: CASSFSGVQETQYF. The DNA of the CDR3 is TGTGCCAGCAGCTTTTCCGGAGTCCAAGAGACCCAGTACTTC. The chain has TRBV7-2 and TRBJ2-5; D is unresolved. The CDR3 is made up of 14 amino acids. The V end lost 3 bases, the J end lost 1 base, and 9 bases lay between the germline ends. CDR1 SGHTA and CDR2 FQGNSA come from the germline V gene.

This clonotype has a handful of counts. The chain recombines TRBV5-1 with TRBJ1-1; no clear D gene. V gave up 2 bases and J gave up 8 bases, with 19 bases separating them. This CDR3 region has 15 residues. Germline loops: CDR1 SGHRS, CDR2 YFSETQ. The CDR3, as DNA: TGCGCCAGCAGCTTAAGTGGGTCGGGATCCAAAGAAGCTTTCTTT. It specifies CASSLSGSGSKEAFF.

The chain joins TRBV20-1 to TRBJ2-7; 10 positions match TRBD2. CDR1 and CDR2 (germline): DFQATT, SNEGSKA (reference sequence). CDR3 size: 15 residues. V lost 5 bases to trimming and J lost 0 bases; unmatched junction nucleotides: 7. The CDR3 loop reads CSAGTSELASYEQYV. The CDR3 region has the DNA TGCAGTGCTGGGACTAGCGAGTTGGCCTCCTACGAGCAGTACGTC.

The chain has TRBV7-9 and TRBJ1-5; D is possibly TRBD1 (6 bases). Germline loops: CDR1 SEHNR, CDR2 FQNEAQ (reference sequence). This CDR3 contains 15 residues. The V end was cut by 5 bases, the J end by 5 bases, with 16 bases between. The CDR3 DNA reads TGTGCCAGCAGCCGGGCTACAGGGTCGGATCAGCCCCAGCATTTT. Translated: CASSRATGSDQPQHF.

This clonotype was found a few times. The CDR3 region is CASSLNTNQPQHF. CDR3 nucleotide sequence: TGTGCCAGCAGCTTAAACACAAATCAGCCCCAGCATTTT. The genes are TRBV7-9 and TRBJ1-5; D gene uncertain. Germline V lookup: CDR1 SEHNR, CDR2 FQNEAQ (reference sequence). Trimming removed 2 bases from V and 4 bases from J, with 6 bases in between. The CDR3 is made up of 13 amino acids.

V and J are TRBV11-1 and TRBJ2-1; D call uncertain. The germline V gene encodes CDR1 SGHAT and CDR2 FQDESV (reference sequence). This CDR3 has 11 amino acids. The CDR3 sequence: CSIAVYNEQFF. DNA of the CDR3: TGTTCCATTGCGGTTTACAATGAGCAGTTCTTC.

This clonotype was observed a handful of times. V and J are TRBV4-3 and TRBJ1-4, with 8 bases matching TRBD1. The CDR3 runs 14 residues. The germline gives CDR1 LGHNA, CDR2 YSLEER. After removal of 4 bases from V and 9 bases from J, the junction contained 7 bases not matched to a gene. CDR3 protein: CASSLPGQEKKLFF. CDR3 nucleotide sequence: TGCGCCAGCAGCCTCCCGGGACAGGAGAAAAAACTGTTTTTT.